The clone carrying this T cell receptor (beta chain) was picked up a small number of times. The target antigen is unknown. V was pared by 0 bases and J by 8 bases, with 6 bases between. There are 12 residues in the CDR3. This entry comes from a study of metastatic and nonmetastatic thyroid tumors. TCRdb re-called clones from the PCR reads using MiXCR. The sample includes about 14,000 clones, around 3.6% of them seen just once. Study-wide findings and caveats: Patients with malignant thyroid tumors reportedly had significantly higher TCR beta diversity than those with benign nodules, in blood and tumor.

Patients had received no treatment of any kind before thyroid surgery. The chain uses TRBV12-3 or TRBV12-4 and TRBJ2-3; a possible D gene is TRBD2 (6 bases). The receptor was derived from a female donor with papillary thyroid cancer or a benign thyroid nodule (not recorded which). Some clones in this sample may be carry-over from other donors' samples. The sequenced material came from tumor tissue. The DNA for the CDR3 is TGTGCCAGCAGTTTAGCGGGGGGTACGCAGTATTTT. This gives the protein CASSLAGGTQYF.